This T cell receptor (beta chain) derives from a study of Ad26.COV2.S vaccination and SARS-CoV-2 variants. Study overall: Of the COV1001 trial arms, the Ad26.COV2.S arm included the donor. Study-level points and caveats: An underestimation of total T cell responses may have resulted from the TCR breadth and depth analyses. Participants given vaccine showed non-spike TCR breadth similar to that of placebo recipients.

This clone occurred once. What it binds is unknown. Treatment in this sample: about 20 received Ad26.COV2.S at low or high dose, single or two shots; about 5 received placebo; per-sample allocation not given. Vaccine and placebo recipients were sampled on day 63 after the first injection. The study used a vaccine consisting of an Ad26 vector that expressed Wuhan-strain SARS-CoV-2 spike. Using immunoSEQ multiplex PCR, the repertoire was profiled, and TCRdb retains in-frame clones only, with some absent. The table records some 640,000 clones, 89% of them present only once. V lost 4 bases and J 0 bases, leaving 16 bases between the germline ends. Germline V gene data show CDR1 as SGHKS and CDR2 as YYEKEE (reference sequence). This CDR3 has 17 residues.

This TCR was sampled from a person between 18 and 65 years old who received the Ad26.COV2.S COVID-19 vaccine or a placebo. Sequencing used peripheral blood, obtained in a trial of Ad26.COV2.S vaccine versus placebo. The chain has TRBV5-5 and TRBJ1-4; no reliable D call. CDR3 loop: CASSHNLQAATNEKLFF. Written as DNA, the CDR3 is TGTGCCAGCAGCCATAACCTGCAGGCAGCAACTAATGAAAAACTGTTTTTT.